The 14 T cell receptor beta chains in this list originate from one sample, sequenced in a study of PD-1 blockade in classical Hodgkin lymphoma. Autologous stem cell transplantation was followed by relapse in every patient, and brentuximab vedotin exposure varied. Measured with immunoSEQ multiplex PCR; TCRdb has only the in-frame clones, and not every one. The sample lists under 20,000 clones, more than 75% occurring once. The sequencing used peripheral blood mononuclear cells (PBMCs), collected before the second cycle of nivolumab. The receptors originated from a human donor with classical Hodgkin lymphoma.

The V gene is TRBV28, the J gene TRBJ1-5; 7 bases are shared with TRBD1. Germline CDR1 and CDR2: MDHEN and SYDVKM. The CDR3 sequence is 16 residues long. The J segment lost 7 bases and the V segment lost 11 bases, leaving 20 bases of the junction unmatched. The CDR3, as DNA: TGTGCCGGCGCCCCTTATACGGGACAGAAGGAACAGCCCCAGCATTTT. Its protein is CAGAPYTGQKEQPQHF.

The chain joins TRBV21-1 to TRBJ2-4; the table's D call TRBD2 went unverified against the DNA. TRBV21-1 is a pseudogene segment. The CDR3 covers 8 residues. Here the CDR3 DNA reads TGTGCCAGCAGCAAAGCCTCCTTC. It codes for CASSKASF.

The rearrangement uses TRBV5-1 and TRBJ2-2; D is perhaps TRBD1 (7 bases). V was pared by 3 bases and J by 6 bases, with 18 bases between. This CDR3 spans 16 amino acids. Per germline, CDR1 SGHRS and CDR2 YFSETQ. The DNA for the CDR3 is TGCGCCAGCAGCTCTGGGACAGCAGGGAGGCCCGGGGAGCTGTTTTTT. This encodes CASSSGTAGRPGELFF. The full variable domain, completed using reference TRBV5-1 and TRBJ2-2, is KAGVTQTPRYLIKTRGQQVTLSCSPISGHRSVSWYQQTPGQGLQFLFEYFSETQRNKGNFPGRFSGRQFSNSRSEMNVSTLELGDSALYLCASSSGTAGRPGELFFGEGSRLTVL.

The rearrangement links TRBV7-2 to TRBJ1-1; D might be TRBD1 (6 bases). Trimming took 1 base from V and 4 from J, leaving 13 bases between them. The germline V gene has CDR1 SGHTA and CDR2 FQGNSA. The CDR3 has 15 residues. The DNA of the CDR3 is TGTGCCAGCAGCTTAGAGCAGGGGCTCAGCACTGAAGCTTTCTTT. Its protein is CASSLEQGLSTEAFF.

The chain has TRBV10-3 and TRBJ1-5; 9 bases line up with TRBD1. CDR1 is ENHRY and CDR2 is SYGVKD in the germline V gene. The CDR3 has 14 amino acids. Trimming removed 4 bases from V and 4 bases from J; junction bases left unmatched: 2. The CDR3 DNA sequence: TGTGCCATCAGTGGGGACAGGGATAATCAGCCCCAGCATTTT. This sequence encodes CAISGDRDNQPQHF.

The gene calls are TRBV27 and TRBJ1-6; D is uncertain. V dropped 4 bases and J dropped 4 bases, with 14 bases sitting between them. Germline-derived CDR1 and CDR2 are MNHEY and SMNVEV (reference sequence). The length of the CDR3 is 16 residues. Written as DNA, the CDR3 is TGTGCCAGCAGTTCCGCTGCCGGCTTGTATAATTCACCCCTCCACTTT. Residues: CASSSAAGLYNSPLHF.

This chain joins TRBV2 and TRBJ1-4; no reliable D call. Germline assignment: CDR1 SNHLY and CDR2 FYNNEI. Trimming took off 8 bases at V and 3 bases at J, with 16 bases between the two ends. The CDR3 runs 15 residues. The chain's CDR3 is CASGRPAGANEKLFF. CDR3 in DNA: TGTGCCAGCGGACGACCGGCAGGAGCTAATGAAAAACTGTTTTTT.

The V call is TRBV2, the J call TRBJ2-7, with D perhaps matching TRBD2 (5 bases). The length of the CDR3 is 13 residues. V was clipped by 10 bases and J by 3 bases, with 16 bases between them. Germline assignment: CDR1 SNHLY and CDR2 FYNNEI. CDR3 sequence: CANKIGRDYEQYF. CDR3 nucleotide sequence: TGTGCCAACAAAATCGGACGGGACTACGAGCAGTACTTC.

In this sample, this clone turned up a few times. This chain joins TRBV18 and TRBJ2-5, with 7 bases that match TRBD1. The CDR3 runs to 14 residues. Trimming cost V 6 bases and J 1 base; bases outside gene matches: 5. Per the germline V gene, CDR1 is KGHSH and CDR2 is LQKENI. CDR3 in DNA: TGTGCCAGCTCCCGATGGACAGGCCAAGAGACCCAGTACTTC. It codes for CASSRWTGQETQYF.

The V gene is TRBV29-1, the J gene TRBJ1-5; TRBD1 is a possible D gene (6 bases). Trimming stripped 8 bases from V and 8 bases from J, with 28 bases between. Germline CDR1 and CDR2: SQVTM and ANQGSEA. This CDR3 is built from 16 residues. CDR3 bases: TGCAGCCCTCGAAGGGGCGTCAGGGGAGGCCAAAAGCCCCAGCATTTT. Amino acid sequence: CSPRRGVRGGQKPQHF.

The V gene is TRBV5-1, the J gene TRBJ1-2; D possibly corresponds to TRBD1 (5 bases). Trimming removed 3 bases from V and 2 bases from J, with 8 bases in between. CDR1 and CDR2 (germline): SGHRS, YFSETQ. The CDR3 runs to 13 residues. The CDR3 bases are TGCGCCAGCAGCTACGACAGAAACTATGGCTACACCTTC. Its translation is CASSYDRNYGYTF.

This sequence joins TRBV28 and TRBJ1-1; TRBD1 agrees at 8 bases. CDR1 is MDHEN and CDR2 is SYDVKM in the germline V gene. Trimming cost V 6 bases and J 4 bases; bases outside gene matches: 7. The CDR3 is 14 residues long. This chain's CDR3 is CASRLGQGVTEAFF. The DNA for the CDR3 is TGTGCCAGCAGATTAGGACAGGGAGTCACTGAAGCTTTCTTT.

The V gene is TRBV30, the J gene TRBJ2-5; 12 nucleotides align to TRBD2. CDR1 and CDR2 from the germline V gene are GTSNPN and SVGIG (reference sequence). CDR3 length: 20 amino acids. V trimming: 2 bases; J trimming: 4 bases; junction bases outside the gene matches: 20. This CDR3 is CAWSSYSGTVTSGSRETQYF. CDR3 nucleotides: TGTGCCTGGAGTTCTTACTCCGGGACGGTGACTAGCGGGAGTCGAGAGACCCAGTACTTC.

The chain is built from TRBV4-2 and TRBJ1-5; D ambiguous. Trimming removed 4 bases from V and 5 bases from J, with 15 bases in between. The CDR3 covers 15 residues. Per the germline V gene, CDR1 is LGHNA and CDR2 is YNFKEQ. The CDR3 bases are TGTGCCAGCAGCCCATACAACTATAGGGATCAGCCCCAGCATTTT. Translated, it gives CASSPYNYRDQPQHF.